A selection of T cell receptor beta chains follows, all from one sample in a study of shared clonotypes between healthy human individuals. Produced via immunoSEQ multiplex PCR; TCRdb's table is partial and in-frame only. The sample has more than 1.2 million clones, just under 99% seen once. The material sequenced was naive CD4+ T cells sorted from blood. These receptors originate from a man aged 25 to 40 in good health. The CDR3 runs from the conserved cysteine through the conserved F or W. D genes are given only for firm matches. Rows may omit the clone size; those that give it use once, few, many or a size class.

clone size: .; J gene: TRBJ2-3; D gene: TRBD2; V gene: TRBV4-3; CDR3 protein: CASSQELAGPDTQYF; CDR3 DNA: TGCGCCAGCAGCCAGGAGCTAGCGGGACCAGATACGCAGTATTTT
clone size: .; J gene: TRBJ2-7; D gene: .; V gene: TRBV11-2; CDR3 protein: CASSLRVGVSGYEQYF; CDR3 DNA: TGTGCCAGCAGCTTACGTGTCGGGGTCTCGGGCTACGAGCAGTACTTC
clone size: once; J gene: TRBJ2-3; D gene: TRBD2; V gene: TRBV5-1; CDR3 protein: CASSPALGGRQDTQYF; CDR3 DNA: TGCGCCAGCAGCCCCGCCTTGGGAGGGCGTCAAGATACGCAGTATTTT
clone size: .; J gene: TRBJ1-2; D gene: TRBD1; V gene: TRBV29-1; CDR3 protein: CSVSGQGAFGYTF; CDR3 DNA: TGCAGCGTTTCGGGACAGGGGGCGTTTGGCTACACCTTC
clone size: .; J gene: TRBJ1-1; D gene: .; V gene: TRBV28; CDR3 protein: CASSLLPDREAFF; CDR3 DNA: TGTGCCAGCAGTTTACTTCCGGACCGTGAAGCTTTCTTT
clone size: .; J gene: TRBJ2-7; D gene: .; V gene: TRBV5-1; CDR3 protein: CASSLAPRPLTGRFYEQYF; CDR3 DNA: TGCGCCAGCAGCTTGGCACCCCGTCCCTTGACAGGGAGGTTCTACGAGCAGTACTTC
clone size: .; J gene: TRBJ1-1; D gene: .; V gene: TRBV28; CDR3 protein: CATRVVGLPNTLATEAFF; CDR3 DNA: TGTGCCACCAGGGTGGTGGGACTCCCCAACACATTGGCAACTGAAGCTTTCTTT
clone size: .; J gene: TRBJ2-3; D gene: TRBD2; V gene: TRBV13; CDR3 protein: CASSLYRGGRAAQDTQYF; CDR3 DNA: TGTGCCAGCAGCTTATACCGTGGCGGGAGGGCCGCCCAAGATACGCAGTATTTT
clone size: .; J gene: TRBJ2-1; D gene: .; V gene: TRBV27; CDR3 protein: CASRPMAGGEQFF; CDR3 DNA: TGTGCCAGCAGACCGATGGCCGGGGGCGAGCAGTTCTTC
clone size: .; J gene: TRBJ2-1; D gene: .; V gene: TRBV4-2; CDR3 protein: CASSQESRSSYNEQFF; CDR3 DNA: TGTGCCAGCAGCCAAGAATCAAGGAGCTCCTACAATGAGCAGTTCTTC
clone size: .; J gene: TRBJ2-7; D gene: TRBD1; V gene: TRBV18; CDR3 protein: CASSPGTPRDRQYF; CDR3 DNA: TGTGCCAGCTCACCAGGCACACCCCGGGACAGGCAGTACTTC
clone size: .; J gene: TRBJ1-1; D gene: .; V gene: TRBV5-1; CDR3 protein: CASTGASMNTEAFF; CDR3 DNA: TGCGCCAGCACTGGGGCCTCCATGAACACTGAAGCTTTCTTT
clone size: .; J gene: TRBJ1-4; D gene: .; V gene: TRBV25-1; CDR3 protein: CASSAPLGQGGEKLFF; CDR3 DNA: TGTGCCAGCAGTGCCCCGCTGGGCCAAGGAGGTGAAAAACTGTTTTTT
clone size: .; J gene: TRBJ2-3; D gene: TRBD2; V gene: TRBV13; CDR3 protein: CASSPSVAGAGDTQYF; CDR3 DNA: TGTGCCAGCAGCCCCTCAGTAGCGGGAGCTGGAGATACGCAGTATTTT
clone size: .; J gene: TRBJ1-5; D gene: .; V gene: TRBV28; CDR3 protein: CATSENQPQHF; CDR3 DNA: TGTGCCACCTCTGAGAATCAGCCCCAGCATTTT
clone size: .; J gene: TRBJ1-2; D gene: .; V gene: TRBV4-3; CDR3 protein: CASSQQILTNYGYTF; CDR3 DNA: TGCGCCAGCAGCCAACAGATACTTACTAACTATGGCTACACCTTC
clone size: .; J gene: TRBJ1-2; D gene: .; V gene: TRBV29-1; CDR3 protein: CSAPDSLTQVYGYTF; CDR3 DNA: TGCAGCGCTCCGGACAGTCTCACTCAGGTCTATGGCTACACCTTC
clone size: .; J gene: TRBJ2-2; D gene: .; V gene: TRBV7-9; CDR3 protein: CASTDWGEDTGELFF; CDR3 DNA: TGTGCCAGCACCGACTGGGGGGAGGACACCGGGGAGCTGTTTTTT
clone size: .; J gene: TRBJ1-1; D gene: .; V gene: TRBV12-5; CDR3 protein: CASVGRGLNTEAFF; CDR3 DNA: TGTGCTAGTGTTGGACGGGGCCTGAACACTGAAGCTTTCTTT
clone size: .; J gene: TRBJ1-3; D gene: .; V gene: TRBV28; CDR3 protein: CASSLPTGAGNTIYF; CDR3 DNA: TGTGCCAGCAGTTTACCTACCGGGGCTGGAAACACCATATATTTT
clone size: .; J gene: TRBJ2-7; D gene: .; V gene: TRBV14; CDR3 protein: CASSLRYEQYF; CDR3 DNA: TGTGCCAGCAGCCTGCGCTACGAGCAGTACTTC
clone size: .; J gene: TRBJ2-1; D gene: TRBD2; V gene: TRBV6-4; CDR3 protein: CASAHTSGAYNEQFF; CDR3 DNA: TGTGCCAGCGCTCACACTAGCGGGGCCTACAATGAGCAGTTCTTC
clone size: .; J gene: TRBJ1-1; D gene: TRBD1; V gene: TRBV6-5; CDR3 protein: CASSYGQATEAFF; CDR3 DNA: TGTGCCAGCAGTTACGGACAGGCCACTGAAGCTTTCTTT
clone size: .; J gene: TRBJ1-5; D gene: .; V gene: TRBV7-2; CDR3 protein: CASSLMDSHNQPQHF; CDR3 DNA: TGTGCCAGCAGCCTGATGGACAGCCACAATCAGCCCCAGCATTTT
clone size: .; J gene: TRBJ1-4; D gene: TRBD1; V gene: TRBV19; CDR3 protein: CASSWGTGGNEKLFF; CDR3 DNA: TGTGCCAGTAGTTGGGGGACAGGAGGAAATGAAAAACTGTTTTTT
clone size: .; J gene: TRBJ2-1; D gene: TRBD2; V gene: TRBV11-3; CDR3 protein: CASSLGRLAGDNEQFF; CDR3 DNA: TGTGCCAGCAGCTTAGGGCGCCTAGCGGGGGACAATGAGCAGTTCTTC
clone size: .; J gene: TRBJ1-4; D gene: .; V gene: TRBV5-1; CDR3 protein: CASSFRSATNEKLFF; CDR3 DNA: TGCGCCAGCAGCTTCCGGAGCGCAACTAATGAAAAACTGTTTTTT
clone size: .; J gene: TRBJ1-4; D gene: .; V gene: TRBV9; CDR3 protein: CASSVGAVGVNEKLFF; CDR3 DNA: TGTGCCAGCAGCGTAGGTGCCGTCGGGGTAAATGAAAAACTGTTTTTT
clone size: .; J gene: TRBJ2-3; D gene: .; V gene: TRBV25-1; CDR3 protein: CASSEYVSPLGNTQYF; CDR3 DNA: TGTGCCAGCAGTGAATATGTCTCCCCTTTAGGAAATACGCAGTATTTT
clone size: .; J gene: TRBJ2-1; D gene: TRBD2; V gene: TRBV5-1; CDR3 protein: CASSLLGTSGRGSYNEQFF; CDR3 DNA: TGCGCCAGCAGCTTGTTAGGGACTAGCGGGAGGGGATCCTACAATGAGCAGTTCTTC
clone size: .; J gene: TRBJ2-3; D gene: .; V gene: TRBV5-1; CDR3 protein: CASSLPETDTQYF; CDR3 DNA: TGCGCCAGCAGCTTGCCCGAGACAGATACGCAGTATTTT
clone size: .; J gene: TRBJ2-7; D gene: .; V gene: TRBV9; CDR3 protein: CARPPSSPEIYEQYF; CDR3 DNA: TGTGCCCGCCCCCCCTCTAGCCCAGAGATCTACGAGCAGTACTTC
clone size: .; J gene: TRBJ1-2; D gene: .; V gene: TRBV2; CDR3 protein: CASIGFYGYTF; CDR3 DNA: TGTGCCAGCATTGGGTTCTATGGCTACACCTTC
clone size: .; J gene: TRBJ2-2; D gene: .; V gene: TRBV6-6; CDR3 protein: CAIRPRATSGELFF; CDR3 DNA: TGTGCCATCCGCCCCAGGGCTACGTCCGGGGAGCTGTTTTTT
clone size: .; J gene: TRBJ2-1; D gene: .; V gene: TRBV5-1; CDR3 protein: CASSLNGRIYNEQFF; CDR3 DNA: TGCGCCAGCAGCTTGAACGGGAGAATCTACAATGAGCAGTTCTTC
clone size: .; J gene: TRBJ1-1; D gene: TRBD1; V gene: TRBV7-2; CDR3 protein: CASSLLQGTGGDTEAFF; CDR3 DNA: TGTGCCAGCAGCCTACTACAGGGGACGGGTGGGGACACTGAAGCTTTCTTT
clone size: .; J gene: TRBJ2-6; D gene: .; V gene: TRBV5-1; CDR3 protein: CASSSPIHYSGANVLTF; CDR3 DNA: TGCGCCAGCAGCTCCCCAATCCATTACTCTGGGGCCAACGTCCTGACTTTC
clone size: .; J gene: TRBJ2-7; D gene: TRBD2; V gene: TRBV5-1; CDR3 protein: CASKRSSGSVYEQYF; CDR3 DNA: TGCGCCAGCAAGAGGTCTAGCGGGAGTGTCTACGAGCAGTACTTC
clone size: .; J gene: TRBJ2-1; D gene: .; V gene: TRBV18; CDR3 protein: CASSQDLSESRRAPIDNEQFF; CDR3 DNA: TGTGCCAGCTCACAGGACCTAAGTGAGAGCCGACGGGCACCCATAGACAATGAGCAGTTCTTC
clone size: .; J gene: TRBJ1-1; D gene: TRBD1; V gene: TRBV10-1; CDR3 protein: CASSGGQGATEAFF; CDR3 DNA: TGCGCCAGCAGTGGGGGACAGGGGGCCACTGAAGCTTTCTTT
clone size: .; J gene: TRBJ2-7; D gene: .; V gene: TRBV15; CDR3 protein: CATSRELGAPYF; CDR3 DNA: TGTGCCACCAGCAGAGAACTAGGTGCCCCGTACTTC
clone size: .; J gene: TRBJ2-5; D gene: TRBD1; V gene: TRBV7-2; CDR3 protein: CASSRGQINQETQYF; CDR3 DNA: TGTGCCAGCAGCCGGGGACAGATAAACCAAGAGACCCAGTACTTC
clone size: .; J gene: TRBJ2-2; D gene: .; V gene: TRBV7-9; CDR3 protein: CASSLLGASRKLDTGELFF; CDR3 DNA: TGTGCCAGCAGCTTATTGGGGGCCTCCAGAAAACTTGACACCGGGGAGCTGTTTTTT
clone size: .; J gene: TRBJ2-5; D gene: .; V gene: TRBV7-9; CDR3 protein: CASSLRGVQETQYF; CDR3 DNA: TGTGCCAGCAGCTTGAGAGGGGTCCAAGAGACCCAGTACTTC
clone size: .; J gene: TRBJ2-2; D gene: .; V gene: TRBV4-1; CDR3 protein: CASSPITGALTGELFF; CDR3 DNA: TGCGCCAGCAGCCCCATCACCGGAGCCTTAACCGGGGAGCTGTTTTTT
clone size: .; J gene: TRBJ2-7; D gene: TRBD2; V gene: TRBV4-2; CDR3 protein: CASSPELAGGPVGEQYF; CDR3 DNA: TGTGCCAGCAGCCCCGAACTAGCGGGAGGGCCGGTGGGCGAGCAGTACTTC
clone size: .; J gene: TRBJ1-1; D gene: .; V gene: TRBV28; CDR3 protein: CASSLLGRGNTEAFF; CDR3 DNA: TGTGCCAGCAGTTTACTAGGCAGGGGCAACACTGAAGCTTTCTTT